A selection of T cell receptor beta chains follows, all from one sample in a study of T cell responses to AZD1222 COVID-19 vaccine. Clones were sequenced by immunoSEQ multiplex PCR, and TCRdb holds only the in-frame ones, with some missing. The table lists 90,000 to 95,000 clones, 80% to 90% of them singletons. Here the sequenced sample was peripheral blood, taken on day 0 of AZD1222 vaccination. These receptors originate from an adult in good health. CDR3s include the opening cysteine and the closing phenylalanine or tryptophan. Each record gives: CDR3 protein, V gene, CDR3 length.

CASSRDSQETQYF	TRBV11-2	13
CASGGTLNTEAFF	TRBV3-1/TRBV3-2	13
CASSIDPGTGSGYTF	TRBV19	15
CASSPTVGDGNQPQHF	TRBV4-2	16
CAISPGTASGANVLTF	TRBV10-3	16
CASSEGLYNEQFF	TRBV2	13
CASSGAGYGYTF	TRBV6-2/TRBV6-3	12
CASSVRESSYEQYF	TRBV9	14
CASSFAGQGHSYERYF	TRBV28	16
CASSISGFNTEAFF	TRBV19	14
CASSLGGGSDTQYF	TRBV7-2	14
CASSFSGDSDTQYF	TRBV5-5	14
CASSLLGVREQYF	TRBV3-1/TRBV3-2	13
CASSEGVKGSGNTIYF	TRBV10-2	16
CASRTQRGAFYGYTF	TRBV5-5	15
CASSHGDRGQNEQFF	TRBV5-1	15
CASSQMITEAFF	TRBV12-3/TRBV12-4	12
CAWRRQGDNSPLHF	TRBV30	14
CASSEGTGRTDTQYF	TRBV2	15
CASREGTAELYGYTF	TRBV6-6	15
CASSQGQGEIYGYTF	TRBV4-1	15
CAWSGQGLDNSPLHF	TRBV30	15
CASSPSLASEQYF	TRBV2	13
CASSFPKQPQHF	TRBV7-9	12
CASSTISRGDSPLHF	TRBV18	15
CASSFGTSGVTDTQYF	TRBV5-1	16
CASSQTRAEQETQYF	TRBV3-1/TRBV3-2	15
CASSVGPDSYEQYF	TRBV9	14
CASSLTINSNQPQHF	TRBV7-2	15
CASSKAGNYGYTF	TRBV19	13
CASSLGGGLYEQYF	TRBV5-1	14
CASSISPEDTEAFF	TRBV19	14
CASSGQGSENEQFF	TRBV18	14
CASSLTASGARGPYNEQFF	TRBV5-1	19
CASSPTGTNTEAFF	TRBV11-3	14
CASNQGGRTEAFF	TRBV7-9	13
CASSPRQGVILRGGYTF	TRBV3-1/TRBV3-2	17
CASSRDAGVEQYF	TRBV18	13
CASSNGGQTYEQYF	TRBV5-1	14
CASSLTGNTEAFF	TRBV27	13
CASSKRAVTTNEKLFF	TRBV21-1	16
CASRPRREGYEQYF	TRBV7-8	14
CASSGGNTEAFF	TRBV10-2	12
CASSSARTSGSINEQFF	TRBV7-3	17
CASSPTGTDTQYF	TRBV7-2	13
CASRGVGTTNYGYTF	TRBV6-6	15
CATRRGATDTEAFF	TRBV25-1	14
CAWSVSGSTEAFF	TRBV30	13
CASSLGPRQQQPQHF	TRBV7-2	15
CASSLRRATSGRAANEQFF	TRBV27	19
CASSVGSVNEQFF	TRBV9	13
CAWTESYNSPLHF	TRBV30	13
CASVLRPNSTDTQYF	TRBV9	15
CASSLGGNSPLHF	TRBV6-6	13
CASSTQSNQPQHF	TRBV19	13
CASSLTYQETQYF	TRBV7-3	13
CASSPLVVTGELFF	TRBV18	14
CASSSQGARTEAFF	TRBV7-2	14
CASSPLGLAGDEQYF	TRBV13	15
CASSLSGGGGYTF	TRBV27	13